This record covers a single TCR beta chain. Scientists amplified the TCR beta CDR3 regions from RNA transcripts. First-round RT-PCR with HTBI primers preceded a second-round multiplex PCR. Using its own MiXCR run on the multiplex PCR reads, TCRdb lists one record per CDR3 protein. The table shows more than 1,000,000 distinct CDR3 sequences, with about 36% occurring only once. V was clipped by 4 bases and J by 5 bases; unmatched bases: 9. The CDR3 runs 15 residues. The germline gives CDR1 SQVTM, CDR2 ANQGSEA. The sample comes from a study of Graves' ophthalmopathy and Graves' hyperthyroidism. About the study: Stable hyperthyroidism meant no progression to ophthalmopathy within 18 months of follow-up.

Exclusion criteria comprised other autoimmune diseases, uncontrolled infections, pregnancy or lactation in patients. The source of this sequence is an adult man with Graves' hyperthyroidism. The V call is TRBV29-1, the J call TRBJ2-7; 12 nucleotides match TRBD2. The sample consisted of peripheral blood or thyroid tissue (not recorded which). CDR3 region: CSVAVGLAGANEQYF. CDR3 in DNA: TGCAGCGTTGCGGTGGGACTAGCGGGCGCAAACGAGCAGTACTTC.